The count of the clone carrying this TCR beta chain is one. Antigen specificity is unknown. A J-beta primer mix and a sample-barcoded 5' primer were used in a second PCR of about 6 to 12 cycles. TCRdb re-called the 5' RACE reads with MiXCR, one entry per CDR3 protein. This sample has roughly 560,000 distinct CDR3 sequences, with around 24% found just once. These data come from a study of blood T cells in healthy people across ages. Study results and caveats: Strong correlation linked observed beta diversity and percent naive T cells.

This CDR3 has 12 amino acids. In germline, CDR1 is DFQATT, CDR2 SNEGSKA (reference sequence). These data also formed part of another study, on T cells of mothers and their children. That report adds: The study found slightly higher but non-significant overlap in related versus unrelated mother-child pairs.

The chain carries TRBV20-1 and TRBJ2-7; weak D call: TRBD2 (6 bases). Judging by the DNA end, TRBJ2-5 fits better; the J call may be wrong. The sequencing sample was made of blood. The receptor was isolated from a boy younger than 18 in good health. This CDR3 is CSAELARETQYF. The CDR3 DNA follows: TGCAGTGCTGAACTAGCAAGAGAGACCCAGTACTTC.